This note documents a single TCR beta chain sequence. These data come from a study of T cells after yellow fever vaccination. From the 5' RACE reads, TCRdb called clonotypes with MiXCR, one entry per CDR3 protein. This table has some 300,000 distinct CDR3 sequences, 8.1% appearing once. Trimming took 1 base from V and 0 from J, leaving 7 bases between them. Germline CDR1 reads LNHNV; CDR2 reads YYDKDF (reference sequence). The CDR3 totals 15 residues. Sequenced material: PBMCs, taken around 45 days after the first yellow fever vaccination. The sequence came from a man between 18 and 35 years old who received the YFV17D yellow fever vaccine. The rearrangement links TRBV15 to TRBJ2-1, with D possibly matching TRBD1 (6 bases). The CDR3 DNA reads TGTGCCACCAGCAGAGTGGGGGCCTCCTACAATGAGCAGTTCTTC. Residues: CATSRVGASYNEQFF.